This note documents a single T cell receptor (beta chain) sequence. This clone's antigen is unknown. No clone much larger than this one lies a single base away; base qualities are absent. Reading from cysteine to phenylalanine, the CDR3 counts 16 amino acids. Only CDR3 DNA is held: 48 bases, read in frame from base 1. V is clipped by 1 base and J by 0 bases, and the sequence between their germline boundaries is 11 bases long. The germline V gene yields SGHDT for CDR1 and YYEEEE for CDR2. These data belong to a study of technical replicates of blood from several donors (TCRdb year 2017). Library preparation was by the immunoSEQ multiplex PCR assay. In its TCRdb copy, this immuneACCESS table keeps in-frame sequences only and misses some clones. Where compared with another copy, unresolved V genes explain less than half of these, and the others have no known cause. This sample gives 75,000 to 100,000 clones in total; just under 95% of them show up just once. The ten largest clonotypes hold 0.33% of the sample.

The sequence joins TRBV5-6 to TRBJ2-1; no D gene call is confident. Sequencing was done on a sample of T cells isolated from PBMCs. The clonotype was recovered from a human donor in good health. The CDR3 has the sequence CASSLSAVASYNEQFF. The sequenced DNA is TGTGCCAGCAGCTTGTCTGCGGTAGCCTCCTACAATGAGCAGTTCTTC.